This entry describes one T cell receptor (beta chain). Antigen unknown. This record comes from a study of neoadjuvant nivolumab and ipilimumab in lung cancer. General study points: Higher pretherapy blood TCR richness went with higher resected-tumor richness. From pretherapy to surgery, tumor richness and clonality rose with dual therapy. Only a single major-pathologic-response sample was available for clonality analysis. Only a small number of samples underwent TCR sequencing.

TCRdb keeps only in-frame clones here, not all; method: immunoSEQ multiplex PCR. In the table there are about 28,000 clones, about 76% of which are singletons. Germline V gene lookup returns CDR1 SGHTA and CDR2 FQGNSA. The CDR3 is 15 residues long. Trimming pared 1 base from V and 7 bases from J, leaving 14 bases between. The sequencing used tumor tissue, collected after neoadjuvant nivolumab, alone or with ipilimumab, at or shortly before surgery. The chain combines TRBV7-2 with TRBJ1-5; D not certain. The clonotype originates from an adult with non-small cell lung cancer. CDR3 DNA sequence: TGTGCCAGCAGCTTAGGTCCCGGTTCAACGCAGCCCCAGCATTTT. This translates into CASSLGPGSTQPQHF.